The clone carrying this T cell receptor beta chain has ten or more counts. Its antigen is currently unknown. Time point in this sample: newly diagnosed GD, antithyroid drugs for less than 3 months. Isolated PBMC RNA provided the starting material for the TCR library. The data are from a study of regulatory T cells in long-lasting Graves disease. Study-wide results and caveats: Authors noted too few samples as a limitation.

Researchers made TCR beta libraries by using iRepertoire HTBI primers and running Arm-PCR on CDR3 regions. TCRdb used MiXCR to reprocess the multiplex PCR reads, holding one entry per CDR3 protein. The sample shows hundreds of thousands of distinct CDR3 sequences, under 20% of them seen only once. The CDR3 consists of 15 residues. Trimming cost V 8 bases and J 0 bases; bases outside gene matches: 7. CDR1 is MNHEY and CDR2 is SVGEGT in the germline V gene. The chain recombines TRBV6-2 or TRBV6-3 with TRBJ2-3; 8 bases match TRBD1. The receptor comes from a female donor with Graves disease. The sequencing used peripheral blood mononuclear cells (PBMCs), collected at new diagnosis, from a patient treated with antithyroid drugs. The chain's CDR3 is CASATDRASTDTQYF. The CDR3 coding sequence is TGTGCCAGCGCCACGGACAGGGCTAGCACAGATACGCAGTATTTT.